What follows are 17 T cell receptor beta chains derived from one specimen sequenced in a study of cytomegalovirus exposure and HLA in healthy donors. The study ran its PCR with 60 Vbeta and 13 Jbeta primers. Clones were sequenced by immunoSEQ multiplex PCR, and TCRdb holds only the in-frame ones, with some missing. The sample lists approximately 150,000 clones, 70% to 80% occurring once. The material sequenced was PBMCs. The receptors come from a woman in her thirties or forties in good health and CMV-seropositive.

The CDR3 loop is CASSLAPDRARGSPLHF. CDR3 coding DNA: TGTGCCAGCAGCTTAGCCCCGGACAGGGCTAGAGGGTCACCCCTCCACTTT. This rearrangement joins TRBV5-6 to TRBJ1-6; 8 nucleotides align to TRBD1. Germline trimming cut 2 bases from V and 10 bases from J; bases unmatched to any gene: 14. This CDR3 is built from 17 residues. The germline gives CDR1 SGHDT, CDR2 YYEEEE.

The genes are TRBV6-1 and TRBJ1-3; D is undetermined. Germline CDR1 MNHNS, CDR2 SASEGT. CDR3 length: 15 amino acids. V was clipped by 2 bases and J by 4 bases, with 12 bases between them. CDR3 sequence reads: CASSETRVLGNTIYF. As DNA, the CDR3 is TGTGCCAGCAGTGAAACCCGGGTCCTCGGAAACACCATATATTTT.

The J gene is TRBJ2-1, the V gene TRBV4-2; 10 bases are shared with TRBD2. Per the germline V gene, CDR1 is LGHNA and CDR2 is YNFKEQ. The V and J ends lost 2 bases and 10 bases, in that order; junction bases with no gene match: 11. CDR3 length: 16 residues. This CDR3 reads CASSQSAEREGREQFF. Here the CDR3 DNA reads TGTGCCAGCAGCCAATCGGCCGAGCGGGAGGGCCGCGAGCAGTTCTTC.

This chain uses TRBV28 with TRBJ2-7; D might be TRBD1 (6 bases). This CDR3 region has 14 residues. Looked up from germline, CDR1 is MDHEN and CDR2 is SYDVKM. V lost 6 bases and J 2 bases, leaving 14 bases between the germline ends. The CDR3, as DNA: TGTGCCAGCAGATCCACAGGGTTAGCCTACGAGCAGTACTTC. It encodes CASRSTGLAYEQYF.

The rearrangement joins TRBV7-9 to TRBJ1-1; a weak D match, TRBD1 (5 bases). Germline V gives CDR1 SEHNR, CDR2 FQNEAQ (reference sequence). V lost 3 bases and J lost 4, with 12 bases in between. The CDR3 has 14 residues. The CDR3 DNA is TGTGCCAGCAGCTTGACAGACCGGATCACTGAAGCTTTCTTT. It codes for CASSLTDRITEAFF. The whole variable domain, remainder taken from reference TRBV7-9 and TRBJ1-1, is DTGVSQNPRHKITKRGQNVTFRCDPISEHNRLYWYRQTLGQGPEFLTYFQNEAQLEKSRLLSDRFSAERPKGSFSTLEIQRTEQGDSAMYLCASSLTDRITEAFFGQGTRLTVV.

This clone appeared once. The chain has TRBV6-5 and TRBJ1-2; maybe TRBD1 (5 bases). Looked up from germline, CDR1 is MNHEY and CDR2 is SVGAGI. V lost 4 bases, J lost 3 bases, and 15 bases lay in between. The CDR3 is 15 residues long. The CDR3 sequence is CASSSSGLSDYGYTF. The CDR3, as DNA: TGTGCCAGCAGTTCCTCGGGACTCTCTGACTATGGCTACACCTTC.

The rearrangement links TRBV4-2 to TRBJ2-3; D perhaps matches TRBD2 (6 bases). The V end was cut by 4 bases, the J end by 3 bases, with 8 bases between. Germline V CDR1 and CDR2: LGHNA, YNFKEQ. This CDR3 has 13 residues. CDR3 residues: CASSPRETDTQYF. CDR3 in DNA: TGTGCCAGCAGCCCCCGGGAGACAGATACGCAGTATTTT.

The count of this clone is one. This chain links TRBV7-6 with TRBJ1-2; perhaps TRBD1 as D (5 bases). CDR3 length: 16 amino acids. Per germline, CDR1 SGHVS and CDR2 FNYEAQ. The V and J ends lost 7 bases and 0 bases respectively, with 18 bases between them. The CDR3 sequence is CASKPDGGTSNYGYTF. The DNA for the CDR3 is TGTGCCAGCAAGCCGGACGGGGGGACGTCTAACTATGGCTACACCTTC.

The chain is built from TRBV7-8 and TRBJ2-2; 8 bases fit TRBD1. CDR1 and CDR2 from the germline V gene are SGHVS and FQNEAQ. V was clipped by 5 bases and J by 4 bases; unmatched bases: 9. The CDR3 runs to 16 residues. The CDR3 coding sequence is TGTGCCAGCAGCCCAAGACAGGGGTCGGTCACCGGGGAGCTGTTTTTT. Protein: CASSPRQGSVTGELFF.

This clone showed up just once. The V call is TRBV6-1, the J call TRBJ2-3, with 8 bases identical to TRBD1. The J segment lost 3 bases and the V segment lost 6 bases, leaving 8 bases of the junction unmatched. From germline, CDR1 is MNHNS and CDR2 SASEGT. The CDR3 runs 15 residues. Here the CDR3 reads CASSVRDRITDTQYF. The CDR3 nucleotides are TGTGCCAGCAGCGTTCGGGACAGGATAACAGATACGCAGTATTTT.

The V and J genes are TRBV15 and TRBJ2-3, with 7 bases lining up with TRBD1. Losses at the gene ends were 3 bases for V and 2 bases for J; bases not matched to a gene: 5. From germline, CDR1 is LNHNV and CDR2 YYDKDF (reference sequence). There are 15 residues in the CDR3. CDR3 protein: CATSRGQTFTDTQYF. Here the CDR3 DNA reads TGTGCCACCAGCAGGGGACAGACTTTCACAGATACGCAGTATTTT.

The chain joins TRBV5-1 to TRBJ2-7; 7 bases align to TRBD1. The junction had 7 bases not matched to a gene; V was cut back by 4 bases and J by 0 bases. Germline V gene data show CDR1 as SGHRS and CDR2 as YFSETQ. CDR3 length: 15 residues. The CDR3 loop is CASSNRDSVSYEQYF. CDR3 DNA: TGCGCCAGCAGCAACCGGGACAGTGTCTCCTACGAGCAGTACTTC.

The chain joins TRBV2 to TRBJ2-1; 7 nucleotides align to TRBD1. In germline, CDR1 is SNHLY, CDR2 FYNNEI. The CDR3 contains 14 residues. V lost 7 bases to trimming and J lost 0 bases; unmatched junction nucleotides: 3. The CDR3 here is CASTTGSSYNEQFF. CDR3 DNA: TGTGCCAGCACGACAGGGAGCTCCTACAATGAGCAGTTCTTC.

The chain carries TRBV7-6 and TRBJ2-5; 11 nucleotides agree with TRBD2. The germline CDR1 and CDR2 sequences are SGHVS and FNYEAQ. The CDR3 has 21 residues. The V gene end was trimmed by 4 bases and the J gene end by 3 bases; junction bases not matched to a gene: 22. This chain's CDR3 is CASSWHRRGGVRSGREETQYF. CDR3 nucleotides: TGTGCCAGCAGCTGGCATAGGAGAGGAGGGGTTCGTAGCGGGAGGGAAGAGACCCAGTACTTC.

The chain couples TRBV5-1 to TRBJ2-7; TRBD2 aligns across 9 bases. Germline V gene data show CDR1 as SGHRS and CDR2 as YFSETQ. CDR3 size: 15 residues. V lost 0 bases to trimming and J lost 2 bases; unmatched junction nucleotides: 3. The CDR3 region is CASSLESGRPYEQYF. DNA for the CDR3: TGCGCCAGCAGCTTGGAGAGCGGGAGGCCCTACGAGCAGTACTTC.

This sequence joins TRBV5-1 and TRBJ2-5, with 8 positions matching TRBD2. Trimming at V came to 0 bases and at J to 4 bases, leaving 8 bases not matched to a gene. In germline, CDR1 is SGHRS, CDR2 YFSETQ. The CDR3 is 16 amino acids. CDR3 region: CASSLVPSGSRETQYF. In DNA, the CDR3 is TGCGCCAGCAGCTTGGTGCCCAGCGGGAGTCGAGAGACCCAGTACTTC. Together with reference TRBV5-1 and TRBJ2-5, the CDR3 gives the full variable domain: KAGVTQTPRYLIKTRGQQVTLSCSPISGHRSVSWYQQTPGQGLQFLFEYFSETQRNKGNFPGRFSGRQFSNSRSEMNVSTLELGDSALYLCASSLVPSGSRETQYFGPGTRLLVL.

This chain links TRBV7-2 with TRBJ2-1, with a weak D call TRBD2 (5 bases). Trimming shortened V by 5 bases and J by 0 bases, and 11 bases separated the two germline ends. In germline, CDR1 is SGHTA, CDR2 FQGNSA. The CDR3 is 15 amino acids. The CDR3 protein is CASSQLGSSYNEQFF. The CDR3 DNA follows: TGTGCCAGCAGCCAACTAGGGAGCTCCTACAATGAGCAGTTCTTC.